This record concerns one TCR beta chain sequence. With 0 bases removed from V and 5 bases from J, the gap between germline ends came to 13 bases. The CDR3 runs 16 residues. Per the germline V gene, CDR1 is LNHNV and CDR2 is YYDKDF (reference sequence). Authors' methods: Estimation of nucleated cell counts was performed using reference gene primer amplification. TCRdb keeps only in-frame clones here, not all; method: immunoSEQ multiplex PCR. V and J calls and clone size come straight from that table; D and trimming were deduced from the DNA. The sample yields over 350,000 clones, approximately 90% seen once. This sample is drawn from a study of blood T cell repertoires in COVID-19. On the study more broadly: Spain, Italy and the United States supplied samples that represented acute and convalescent COVID-19.

The study drew participants aged about 18 to 95 years from some 23 US areas. Cohorts were based on clinical histories the participants reported. This clonotype originated in a woman aged 45-59 years who had recovered from COVID-19. The rearrangement joins TRBV15 to TRBJ1-4; D perhaps matches TRBD1 (5 bases). What was sequenced was PBMCs or T cells enriched from blood (not recorded which). Written as DNA, the CDR3 is TGTGCCACCAGCAGAGACAAGGGGACTTTCAATGAAAAACTGTTTTTT. This gives the protein CATSRDKGTFNEKLFF.